The entry below describes one TCR beta chain. The data belong to a study of cytomegalovirus exposure and HLA in healthy donors. This CDR3 is built from 14 residues. Trimming cost V 1 base and J 3 bases, with 7 bases left between them. Looked up from germline, CDR1 is MNHNS and CDR2 is SASEGT. The study ran its PCR with 60 Vbeta and 13 Jbeta primers. Data came from immunoSEQ multiplex PCR; TCRdb stores just in-frame clones and leaves some out. The table shows 100,000 to 150,000 clones, with 80% to 85% occurring only once. This TCR derives from a woman aged 25 to 45 in good health and CMV-seronegative. Sequencing used PBMCs. V is TRBV6-1 and J is TRBJ2-4, with a possible D match to TRBD1 (6 bases). CDR3 in DNA: TGTGCCAGCAGTGAAGGGGGGCACAAAAACATTCAGTACTTC. Its translation is CASSEGGHKNIQYF.